The source of this TCR beta chain is a study of blood T cell repertoires in COVID-19. In the study overall: COVID-19 samples from acute and convalescent phases originated in the United States, Italy and Spain.

This clone was seen a handful of times. V lost 3 bases and J lost 8; bases outside the gene matches: 7. Germline loops: CDR1 DFQATT, CDR2 SNEGSKA (reference sequence). The CDR3 sequence is 13 residues long. Clones were sequenced by immunoSEQ multiplex PCR, and TCRdb holds only the in-frame ones, with some missing. This table holds roughly 110,000 clones, about 84% found once. The clonotype originates from an older woman with acute or convalescent COVID-19. The rearrangement uses TRBV20-1 and TRBJ2-1; TRBD2 matches at 7 bases. Sequences were obtained from peripheral blood. For the CDR3, the DNA is TGCAGTGCTAGTTGGGGGGGAGGTTATGAGCAGTTCTTC. Its protein is CSASWGGGYEQFF.